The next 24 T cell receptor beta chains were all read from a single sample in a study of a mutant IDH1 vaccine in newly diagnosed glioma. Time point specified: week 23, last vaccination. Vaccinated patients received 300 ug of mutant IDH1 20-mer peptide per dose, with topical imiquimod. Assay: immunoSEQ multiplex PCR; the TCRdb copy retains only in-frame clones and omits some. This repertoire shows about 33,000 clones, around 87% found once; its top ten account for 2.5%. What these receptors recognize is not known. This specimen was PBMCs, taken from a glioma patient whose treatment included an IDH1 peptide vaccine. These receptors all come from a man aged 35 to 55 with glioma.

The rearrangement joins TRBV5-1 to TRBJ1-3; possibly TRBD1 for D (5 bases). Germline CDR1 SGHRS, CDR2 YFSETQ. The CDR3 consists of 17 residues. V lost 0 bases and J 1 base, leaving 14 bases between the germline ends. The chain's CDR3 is CASSLEPGFLSGNTIYF. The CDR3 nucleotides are TGCGCCAGCAGCTTGGAGCCAGGGTTTCTGTCTGGAAACACCATATATTTT.

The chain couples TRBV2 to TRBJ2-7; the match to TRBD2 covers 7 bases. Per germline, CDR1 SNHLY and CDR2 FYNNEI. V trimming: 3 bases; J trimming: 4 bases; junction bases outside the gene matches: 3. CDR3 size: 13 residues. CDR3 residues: CASSDGGVYEQYF. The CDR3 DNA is TGTGCCAGCAGTGATGGGGGGGTTTACGAGCAGTACTTC. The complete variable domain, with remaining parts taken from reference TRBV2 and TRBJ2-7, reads EPEVTQTPSHQVTQMGQEVILRCVPISNHLYFYWYRQILGQKVEFLVSFYNNEISEKSEIFDDQFSVERPDGSNFTLKIRSTKLEDSAMYFCASSDGGVYEQYFGPGTRLTVT.

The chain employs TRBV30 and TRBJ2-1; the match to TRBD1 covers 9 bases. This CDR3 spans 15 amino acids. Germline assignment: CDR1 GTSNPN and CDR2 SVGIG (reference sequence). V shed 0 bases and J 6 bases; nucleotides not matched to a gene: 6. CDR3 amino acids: CAWSVGDRVSNEQFF. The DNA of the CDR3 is TGTGCCTGGAGTGTTGGGGACAGGGTGTCCAATGAGCAGTTCTTC. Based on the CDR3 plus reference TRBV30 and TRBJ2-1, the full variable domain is SQTIHQWPATLVQPVGSPLSLECTVEGTSNPNLYWYRQAAGRGLQLLFYSVGIGQISSEVPQNLSASRPQDRQFILSSKKLLLSDSGFYLCAWSVGDRVSNEQFFGPGTRLTVL.

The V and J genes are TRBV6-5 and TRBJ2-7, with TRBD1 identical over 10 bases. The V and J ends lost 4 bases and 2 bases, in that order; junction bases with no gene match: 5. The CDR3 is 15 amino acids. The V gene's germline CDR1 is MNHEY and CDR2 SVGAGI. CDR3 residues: CASSSPGQGTYEQYF. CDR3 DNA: TGTGCCAGCAGTTCGCCGGGACAGGGGACCTACGAGCAGTACTTC.

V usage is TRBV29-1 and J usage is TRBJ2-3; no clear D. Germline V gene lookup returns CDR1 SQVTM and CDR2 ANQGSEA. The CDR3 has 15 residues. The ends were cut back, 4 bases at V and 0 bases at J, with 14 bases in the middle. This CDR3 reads CSVAAPTPSTDTQYF. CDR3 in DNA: TGCAGCGTTGCGGCCCCTACCCCCAGCACAGATACGCAGTATTTT.

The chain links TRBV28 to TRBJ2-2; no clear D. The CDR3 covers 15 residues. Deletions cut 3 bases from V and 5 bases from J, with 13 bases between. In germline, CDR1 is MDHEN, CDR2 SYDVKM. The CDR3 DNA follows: TGTGCCAGCAGTTTGGGCAGGATAATTACCGGGGAGCTGTTTTTT. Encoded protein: CASSLGRIITGELFF.

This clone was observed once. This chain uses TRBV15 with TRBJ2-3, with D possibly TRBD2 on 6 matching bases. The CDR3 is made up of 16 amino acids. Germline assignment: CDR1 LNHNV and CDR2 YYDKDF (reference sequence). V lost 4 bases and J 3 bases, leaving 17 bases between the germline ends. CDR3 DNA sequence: TGTGCCACCAGCATCGGACGGAGGGGTCAGACAGATACGCAGTATTTT. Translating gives CATSIGRRGQTDTQYF.

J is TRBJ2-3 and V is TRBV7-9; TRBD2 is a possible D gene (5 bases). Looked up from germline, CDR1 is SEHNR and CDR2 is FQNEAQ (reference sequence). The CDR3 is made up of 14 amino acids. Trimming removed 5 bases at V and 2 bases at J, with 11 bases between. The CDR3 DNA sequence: TGTGCCAGCAGCCTACTAGGGAACACAGATACGCAGTATTTT. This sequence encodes CASSLLGNTDTQYF.

CDR3 region: CASTAYTGELFF. The CDR3 region has the DNA TGTGCCAGCACAGCTTACACCGGGGAGCTGTTTTTT. J is TRBJ2-2 and V is TRBV6-1; D gene unclear. CDR3 size: 12 residues. Germline CDR1 MNHNS, CDR2 SASEGT. The ends were cut back, 7 bases at V and 3 bases at J, with 6 bases in the middle.

CDR3 nucleotides: TGTGCCAGCAGCGCGGGACAGGGAACCGGGGCCAACGTCCTGACTTTC. It yields the protein CASSAGQGTGANVLTF. The chain has TRBV5-4 and TRBJ2-6, with TRBD1 matching over 9 bases. Germline-derived CDR1 and CDR2 are SGHNT and YYREEE (reference sequence). The CDR3 contains 16 residues. Germline trimming cut 4 bases from V and 4 bases from J; bases unmatched to any gene: 6. Drawing the rest from reference TRBV5-4 and TRBJ2-6, the complete variable domain is ETGVTQSPTHLIKTRGQQVTLRCSSQSGHNTVSWYQQALGQGPQFIFQYYREEENGRGNFPPRFSGLQFPNYSSELNVNALELDDSALYLCASSAGQGTGANVLTFGAGSRLTVL.

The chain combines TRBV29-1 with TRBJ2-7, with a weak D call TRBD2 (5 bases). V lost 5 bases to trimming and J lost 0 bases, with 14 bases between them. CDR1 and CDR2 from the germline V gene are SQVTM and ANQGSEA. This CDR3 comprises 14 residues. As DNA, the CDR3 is TGCAGCGTTAAGGTGGACTCTCACTCCTACGAGCAGTACTTC. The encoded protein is CSVKVDSHSYEQYF.

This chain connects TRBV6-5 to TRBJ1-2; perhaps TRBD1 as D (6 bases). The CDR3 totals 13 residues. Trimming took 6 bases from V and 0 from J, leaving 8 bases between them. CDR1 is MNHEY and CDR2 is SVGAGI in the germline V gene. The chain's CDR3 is CASSYRANYGYTF. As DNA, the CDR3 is TGTGCCAGCAGCTACAGGGCTAACTATGGCTACACCTTC.

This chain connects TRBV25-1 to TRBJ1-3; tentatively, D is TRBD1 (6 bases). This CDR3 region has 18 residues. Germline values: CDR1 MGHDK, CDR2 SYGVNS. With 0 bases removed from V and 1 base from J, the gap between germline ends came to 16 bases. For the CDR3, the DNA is TGTGCCAGCAGTGAATATGGCGGGGGACACCAGTCTGGAAACACCATATATTTT. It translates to CASSEYGGGHQSGNTIYF.

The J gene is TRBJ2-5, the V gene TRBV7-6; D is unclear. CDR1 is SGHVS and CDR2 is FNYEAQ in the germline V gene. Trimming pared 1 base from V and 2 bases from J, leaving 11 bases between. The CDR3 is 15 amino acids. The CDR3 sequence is CASSLGWNVQETQYF. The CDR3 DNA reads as TGTGCCAGCAGCTTAGGGTGGAATGTACAAGAGACCCAGTACTTC.

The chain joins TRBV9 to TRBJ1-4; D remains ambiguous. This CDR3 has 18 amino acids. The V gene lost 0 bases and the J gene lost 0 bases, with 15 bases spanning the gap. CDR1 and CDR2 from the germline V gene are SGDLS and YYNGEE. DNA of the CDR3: TGTGCCAGCAGCGTAGGGGGTTGGTCCCCCGCAACTAATGAAAAACTGTTTTTT. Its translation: CASSVGGWSPATNEKLFF.

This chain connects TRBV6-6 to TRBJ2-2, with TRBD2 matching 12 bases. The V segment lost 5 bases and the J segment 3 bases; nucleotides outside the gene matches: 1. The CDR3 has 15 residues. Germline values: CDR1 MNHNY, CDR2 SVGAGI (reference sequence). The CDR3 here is CASSASGGDTGELFF. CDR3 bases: TGTGCCAGCAGTGCTAGCGGGGGGGACACCGGGGAGCTGTTTTTT.

CDR3 coding DNA: TGTGCCAGCAGTTTTGAGGGGAATTCACCCCTCCACTTT. This encodes CASSFEGNSPLHF. The rearrangement uses TRBV6-6 and TRBJ1-6, with a weak D call TRBD1 (5 bases). The CDR3 length is 13 residues. V was trimmed by 4 bases and J by 7 bases, leaving 8 bases between them. The germline V gene encodes CDR1 MNHNY and CDR2 SVGAGI (reference sequence).

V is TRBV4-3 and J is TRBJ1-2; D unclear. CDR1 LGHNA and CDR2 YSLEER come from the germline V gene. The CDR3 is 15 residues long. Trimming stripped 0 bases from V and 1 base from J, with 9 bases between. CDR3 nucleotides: TGCGCCAGCAGCCAAGAACCGTCCCTTAACTATGGCTACACCTTC. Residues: CASSQEPSLNYGYTF.

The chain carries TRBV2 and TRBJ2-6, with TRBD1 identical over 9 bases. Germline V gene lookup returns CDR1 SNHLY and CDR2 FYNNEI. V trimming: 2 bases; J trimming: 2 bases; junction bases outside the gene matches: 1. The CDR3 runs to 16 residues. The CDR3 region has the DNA TGTGCCAGCAGTGAAACAGGGGGCGCTGGGGCCAACGTCCTGACTTTC. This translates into CASSETGGAGANVLTF.

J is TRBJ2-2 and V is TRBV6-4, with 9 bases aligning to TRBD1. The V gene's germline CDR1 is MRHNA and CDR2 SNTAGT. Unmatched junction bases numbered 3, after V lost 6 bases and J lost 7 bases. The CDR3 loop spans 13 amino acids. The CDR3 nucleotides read TGTGCCAGCAGCTGGACAGGGGACGGGGAGCTGTTTTTT. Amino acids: CASSWTGDGELFF.

CDR3 amino acids: CASSPRTGVDYGYTF. The CDR3 DNA follows: TGTGCCAGCAGCCCCCGGACAGGGGTGGACTATGGCTACACCTTC. This chain joins TRBV7-2 and TRBJ1-2; TRBD1 matches 9 bases. This CDR3 has 15 amino acids. Trimming removed 5 bases from V and 3 bases from J; junction bases left unmatched: 7. Germline CDR1 SGHTA, CDR2 FQGNSA.

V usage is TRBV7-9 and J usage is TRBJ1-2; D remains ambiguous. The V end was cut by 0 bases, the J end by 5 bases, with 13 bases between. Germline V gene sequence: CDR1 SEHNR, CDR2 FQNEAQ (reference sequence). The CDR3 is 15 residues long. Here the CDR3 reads CASSLASSLWYGYTF. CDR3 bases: TGTGCCAGCAGCTTAGCCTCCAGCCTATGGTATGGCTACACCTTC.

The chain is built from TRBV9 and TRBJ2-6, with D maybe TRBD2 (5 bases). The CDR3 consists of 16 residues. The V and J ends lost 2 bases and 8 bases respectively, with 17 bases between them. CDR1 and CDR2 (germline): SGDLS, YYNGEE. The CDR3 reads CASSVLGPGVTNVLTF. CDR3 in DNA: TGTGCCAGCAGCGTCCTCGGCCCCGGGGTGACCAACGTCCTGACTTTC.

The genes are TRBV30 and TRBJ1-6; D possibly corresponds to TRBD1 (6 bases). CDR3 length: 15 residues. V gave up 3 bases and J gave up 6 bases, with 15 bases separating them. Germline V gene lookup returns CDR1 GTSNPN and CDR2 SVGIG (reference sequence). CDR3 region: CAWRAHRVGNSPLHF. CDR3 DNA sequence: TGTGCCTGGAGGGCCCACAGGGTGGGTAATTCACCCCTCCACTTT.